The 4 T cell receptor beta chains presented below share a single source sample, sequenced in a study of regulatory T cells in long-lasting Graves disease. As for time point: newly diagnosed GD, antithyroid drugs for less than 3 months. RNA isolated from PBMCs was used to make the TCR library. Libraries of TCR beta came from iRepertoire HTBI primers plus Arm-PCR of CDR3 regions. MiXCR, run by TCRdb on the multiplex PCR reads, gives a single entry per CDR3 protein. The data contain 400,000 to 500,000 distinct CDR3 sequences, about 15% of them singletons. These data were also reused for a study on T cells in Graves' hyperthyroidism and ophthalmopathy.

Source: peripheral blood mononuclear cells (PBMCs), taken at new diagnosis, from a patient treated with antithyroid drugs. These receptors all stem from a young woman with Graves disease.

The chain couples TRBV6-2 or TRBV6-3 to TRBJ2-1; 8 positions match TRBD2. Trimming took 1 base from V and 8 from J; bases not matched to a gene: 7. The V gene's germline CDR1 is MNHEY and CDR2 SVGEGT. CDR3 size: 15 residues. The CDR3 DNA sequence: TGTGCCAGCAGTTACTTGGCTAGCGGGCCCCATGAGCAGTTCTTC. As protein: CASSYLASGPHEQFF.

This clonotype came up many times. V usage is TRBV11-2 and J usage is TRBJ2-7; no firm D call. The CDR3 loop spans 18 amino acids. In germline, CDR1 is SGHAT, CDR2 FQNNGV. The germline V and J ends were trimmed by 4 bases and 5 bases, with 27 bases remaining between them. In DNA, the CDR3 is TGTGCCAGCAGCTCAACCTCGGGTCCGGATCGGCTCATCGACGAGCAGTACTTC. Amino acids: CASSSTSGPDRLIDEQYF.

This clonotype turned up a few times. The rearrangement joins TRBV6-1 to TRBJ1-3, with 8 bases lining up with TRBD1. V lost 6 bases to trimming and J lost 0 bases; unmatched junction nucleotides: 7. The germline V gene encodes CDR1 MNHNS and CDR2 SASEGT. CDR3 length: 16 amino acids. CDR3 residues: CASSLGQGISGNTIYF. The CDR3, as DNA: TGTGCCAGCAGCCTAGGACAGGGAATCTCTGGAAACACCATATATTTT.

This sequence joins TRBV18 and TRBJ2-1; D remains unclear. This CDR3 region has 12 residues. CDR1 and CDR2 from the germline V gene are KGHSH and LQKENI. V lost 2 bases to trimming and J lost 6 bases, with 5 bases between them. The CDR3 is CASSPAANEQFF. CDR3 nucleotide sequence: TGTGCCAGCTCACCAGCCGCCAATGAGCAGTTCTTC.